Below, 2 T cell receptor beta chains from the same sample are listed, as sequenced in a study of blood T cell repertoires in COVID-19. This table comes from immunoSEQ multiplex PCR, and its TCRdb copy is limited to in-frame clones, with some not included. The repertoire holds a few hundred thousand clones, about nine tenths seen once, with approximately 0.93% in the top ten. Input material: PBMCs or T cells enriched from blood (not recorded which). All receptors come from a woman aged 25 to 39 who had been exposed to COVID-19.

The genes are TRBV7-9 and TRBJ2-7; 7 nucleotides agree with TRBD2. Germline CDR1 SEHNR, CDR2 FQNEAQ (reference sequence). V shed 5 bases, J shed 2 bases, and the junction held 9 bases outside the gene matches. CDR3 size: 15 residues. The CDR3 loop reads CASSQEQRGTYEQYF. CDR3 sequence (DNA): TGTGCCAGCAGCCAAGAGCAGCGGGGAACCTACGAGCAGTACTTC.

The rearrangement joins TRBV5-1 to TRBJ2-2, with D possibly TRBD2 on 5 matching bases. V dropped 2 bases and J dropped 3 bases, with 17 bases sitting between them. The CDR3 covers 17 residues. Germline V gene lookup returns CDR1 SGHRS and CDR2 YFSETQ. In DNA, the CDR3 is TGCGCCAGCAGCTTCCTGGGGAGCTCAGACGACACCGGGGAGCTGTTTTTT. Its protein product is CASSFLGSSDDTGELFF.